These 7 T cell receptor beta chains share one sample of origin, sequenced in a study of blood T cell repertoires in COVID-19. Assay used: immunoSEQ multiplex PCR; TCRdb lists only in-frame clones, some missing. This sample yields around 32,000 clones, of which roughly 87% are seen a single time; roughly 1% belongs to the top ten. Sequencing was carried out using peripheral blood. These receptor sequences come from a man between 65 and 80 years old with active or convalescent COVID-19.

Note on this clone: The junction and the germline gene differ at one end; a read error may be behind it. The chain recombines TRBV7-7 with TRBJ1-6, with D perhaps matching TRBD1 (6 bases). The CDR3 is made up of 13 amino acids. Germline V lookup: CDR1 SSHAT, CDR2 FNYEAQ (reference sequence). The CDR3 bases are TGTGCTAGCAGCGAGGGGGAGAATTCACCCCTCCACTTT. Protein product: CASSEGENSPLHF.

This clone was detected only once. V is TRBV6-6 and J is TRBJ1-1, with 10 bases fitting TRBD1. Germline V gene lookup returns CDR1 MNHNY and CDR2 SVGAGI (reference sequence). J gave up 3 bases and V 6 bases, and 4 bases lay outside the gene matches. The CDR3 consists of 14 residues. The CDR3 DNA reads TGTGCCAGCAGGACAGGGGGCCTGGACACTGAAGCTTTCTTT. Translated: CASRTGGLDTEAFF.

This chain joins TRBV5-1 and TRBJ2-5; TRBD1 might be the D (6 bases). V lost 2 bases to trimming and J lost 2 bases, with 13 bases between them. The CDR3 runs 15 residues. CDR1 SGHRS and CDR2 YFSETQ come from the germline V gene. The CDR3 is CASSLTGSGQETQYF. The CDR3 region has the DNA TGCGCCAGCAGCTTAACAGGGTCGGGGCAAGAGACCCAGTACTTC.

The chain carries TRBV6-1 and TRBJ1-1, with D uncertain. The CDR3 length is 14 residues. V gave up 3 bases and J gave up 0 bases, with 8 bases separating them. Germline V gene sequence: CDR1 MNHNS, CDR2 SASEGT. CDR3 in DNA: TGTGCCAGCAGTGAGGGGAGAGTGAACACTGAAGCTTTCTTT. Translation gives CASSEGRVNTEAFF.

The chain combines TRBV6-6 with TRBJ2-5, with 9 bases that match TRBD1. The CDR3 spans 14 residues. The ends lost 6 bases at V and 5 bases at J; junction bases unmatched: 7. Germline CDR1 reads MNHNY; CDR2 reads SVGAGI (reference sequence). CDR3 amino acids: CASRATGGRETQYF. CDR3 bases: TGTGCCAGCAGGGCCACAGGGGGCCGGGAGACCCAGTACTTC.

The rearrangement joins TRBV5-6 to TRBJ2-5; the D gene is possibly TRBD1 (6 bases). CDR1 is SGHDT, CDR2 YYEEEE, per germline. The CDR3 runs 16 residues. V lost 2 bases, J lost 2 bases, and 16 bases lay in between. This CDR3 reads CASSFLTGRKQETQYF. As DNA, the CDR3 is TGTGCCAGCAGCTTCCTCACAGGGCGGAAGCAAGAGACCCAGTACTTC.

The chain recombines TRBV28 with TRBJ2-7; TRBD2 might be the D (5 bases). Germline V gene lookup returns CDR1 MDHEN and CDR2 SYDVKM. The CDR3 covers 12 residues. The V end lost 8 bases, the J end lost 7 bases, and 15 bases lay between the germline ends. The CDR3 DNA is TGTGCCAGCTTCAGCAGCTCGGGGGAGCAGTACTTC. It encodes CASFSSSGEQYF.